The present TCR beta chain was sequenced within a study of cytomegalovirus exposure and HLA in healthy donors. Unmatched junction bases numbered 7, after V lost 8 bases and J lost 5 bases. The CDR3 has 15 residues. Germline loops: CDR1 SNHLY, CDR2 FYNNEI. 60 Vbeta and 13 Jbeta primers were used in PCR. Method: immunoSEQ multiplex PCR; TCRdb's copy keeps in-frame clones and lacks some. The sample yields 150,000 to 200,000 clones, roughly 85% seen once. With respect to this clone: What it recognizes is unknown.

Findings and caveats of the study: A few of the chains that were CMV-associated were confirmed in vitro to be specific for CMV antigens.

The chain has TRBV2 and TRBJ2-5; the match to TRBD2 covers 14 bases. This clonotype was obtained from a man aged 45-60 years in good health and CMV-seropositive. Sequencing was carried out using PBMCs. The CDR3 region is CASRLAGGPGETQYF. CDR3 coding DNA: TGTGCCAGCCGACTAGCGGGGGGGCCGGGGGAGACCCAGTACTTC.